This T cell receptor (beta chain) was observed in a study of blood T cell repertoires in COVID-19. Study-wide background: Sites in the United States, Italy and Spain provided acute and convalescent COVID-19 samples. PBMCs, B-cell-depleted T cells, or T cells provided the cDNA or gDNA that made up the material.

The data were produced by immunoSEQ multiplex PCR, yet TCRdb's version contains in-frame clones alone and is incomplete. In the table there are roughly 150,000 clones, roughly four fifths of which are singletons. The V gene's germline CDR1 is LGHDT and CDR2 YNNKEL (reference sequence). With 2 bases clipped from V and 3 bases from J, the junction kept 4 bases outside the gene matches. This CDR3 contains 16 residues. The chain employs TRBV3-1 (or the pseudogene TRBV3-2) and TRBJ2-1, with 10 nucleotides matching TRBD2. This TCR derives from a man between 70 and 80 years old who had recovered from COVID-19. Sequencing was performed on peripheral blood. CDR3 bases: TGTGCCAGCAGCCAACGGACTAGCGGATTCTACAATGAGCAGTTCTTC. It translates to CASSQRTSGFYNEQFF.